This TCR beta chain emerged from a study of patients and donors after allogeneic stem cell transplantation. The CDR3 spans 14 residues. With V trimmed by 4 bases and J by 4 bases, 6 bases remained unmatched. Germline CDR1 reads SGHRS; CDR2 reads YFSETQ. MiXCR, run by TCRdb on the RT-PCR reads, gives a single entry per CDR3 protein. The sample holds roughly 940,000 distinct CDR3 sequences, about a sixth seen once. Sequencing was done on a sample of blood, either unsorted or a sorted T cell fraction (not recorded which). This receptor was obtained from a human donor who was either an allogeneic HSCT recipient or a stem cell or donor lymphocyte infusion donor (not recorded which). It is not recorded whose cells these are; they may come from a transplant donor. The rearrangement uses TRBV5-1 and TRBJ2-7, with 9 bases lining up with TRBD1. The CDR3: CASSITGGRYEQYF. Here the CDR3 DNA reads TGCGCCAGCAGCATTACAGGGGGCCGTTACGAGCAGTACTTC.